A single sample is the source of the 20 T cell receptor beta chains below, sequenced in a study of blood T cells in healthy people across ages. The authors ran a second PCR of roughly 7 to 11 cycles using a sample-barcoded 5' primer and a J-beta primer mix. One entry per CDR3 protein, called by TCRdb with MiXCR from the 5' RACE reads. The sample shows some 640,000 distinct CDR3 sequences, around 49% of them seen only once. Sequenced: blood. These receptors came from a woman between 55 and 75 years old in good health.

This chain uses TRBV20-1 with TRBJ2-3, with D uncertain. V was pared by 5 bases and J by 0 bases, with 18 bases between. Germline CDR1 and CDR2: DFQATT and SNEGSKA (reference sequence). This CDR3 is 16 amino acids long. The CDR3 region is CSAFPRAGFSTDTQYF. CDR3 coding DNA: TGCAGTGCTTTCCCTCGGGCAGGTTTTAGCACAGATACGCAGTATTTT.

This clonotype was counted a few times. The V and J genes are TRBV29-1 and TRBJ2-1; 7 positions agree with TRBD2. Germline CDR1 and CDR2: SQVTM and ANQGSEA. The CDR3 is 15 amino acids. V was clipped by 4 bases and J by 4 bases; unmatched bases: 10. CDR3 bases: TGCAGCGTTGTCCCCCAAGGGGAGGGTTACAATGAGCAGTTCTTC. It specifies CSVVPQGEGYNEQFF.

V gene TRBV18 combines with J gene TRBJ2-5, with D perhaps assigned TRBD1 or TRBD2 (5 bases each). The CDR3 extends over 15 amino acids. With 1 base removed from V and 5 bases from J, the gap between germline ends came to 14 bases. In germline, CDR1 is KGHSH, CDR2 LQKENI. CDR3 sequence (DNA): TGTGCCAGCTCACCACGAATTGAGGGGACGGAGACCCAGTACTTC. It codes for CASSPRIEGTETQYF.

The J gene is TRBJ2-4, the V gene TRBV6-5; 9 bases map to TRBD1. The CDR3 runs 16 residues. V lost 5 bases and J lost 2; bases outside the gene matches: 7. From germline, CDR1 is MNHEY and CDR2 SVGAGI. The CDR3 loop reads CASSTRDRVSKNIQYF. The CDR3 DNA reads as TGTGCCAGCAGTACCCGGGACAGGGTGTCCAAAAACATTCAGTACTTC.

The CDR3 DNA reads TGTGCCAGCAGTTTAGCGTATGGAGGAATAAGTGGCTACACCTTC. Protein product: CASSLAYGGISGYTF. The chain combines TRBV12-3 or TRBV12-4 with TRBJ1-2, with D unresolved. The CDR3 is made up of 15 amino acids. Trimming left V 0 bases short and J 7 bases short, with 15 bases between.

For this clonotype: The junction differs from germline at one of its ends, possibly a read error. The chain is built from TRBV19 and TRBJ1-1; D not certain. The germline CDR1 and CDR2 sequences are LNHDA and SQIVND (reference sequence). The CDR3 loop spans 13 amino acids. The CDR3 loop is CTSSIRENTEAFF. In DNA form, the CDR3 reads TGTACCAGTAGTATTCGGGAAAACACTGAAGCTTTCTTT.

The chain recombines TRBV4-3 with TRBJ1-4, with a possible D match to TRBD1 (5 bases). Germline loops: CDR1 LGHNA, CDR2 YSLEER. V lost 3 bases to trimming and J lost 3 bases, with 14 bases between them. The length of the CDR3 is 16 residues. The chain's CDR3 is CASSQGIGGANEKLFF. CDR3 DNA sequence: TGCGCCAGCAGCCAGGGGATTGGGGGGGCTAATGAAAAACTGTTTTTT.

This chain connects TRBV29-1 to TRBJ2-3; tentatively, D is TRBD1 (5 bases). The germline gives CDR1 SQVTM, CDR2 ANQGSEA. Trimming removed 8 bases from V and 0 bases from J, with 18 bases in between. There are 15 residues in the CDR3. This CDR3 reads CSTKQEHPSTDTQYF. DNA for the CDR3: TGCAGCACGAAACAGGAGCACCCTAGCACAGATACGCAGTATTTT.

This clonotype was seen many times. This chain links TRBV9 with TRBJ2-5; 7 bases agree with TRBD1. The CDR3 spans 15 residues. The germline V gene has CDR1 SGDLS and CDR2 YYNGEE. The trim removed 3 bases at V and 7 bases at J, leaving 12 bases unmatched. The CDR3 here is CASSGLGTVGGTQYF. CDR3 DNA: TGTGCCAGCAGCGGACTCGGGACAGTAGGTGGGACCCAGTACTTC.

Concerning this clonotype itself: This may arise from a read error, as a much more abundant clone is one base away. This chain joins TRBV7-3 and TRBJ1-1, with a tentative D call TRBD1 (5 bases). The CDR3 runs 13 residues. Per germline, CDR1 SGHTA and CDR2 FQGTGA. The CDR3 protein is CANSFRVNTEAFF. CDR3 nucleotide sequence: TGTGCCAACAGCTTCAGGGTCAACACTGAAGCTTTCTTT.

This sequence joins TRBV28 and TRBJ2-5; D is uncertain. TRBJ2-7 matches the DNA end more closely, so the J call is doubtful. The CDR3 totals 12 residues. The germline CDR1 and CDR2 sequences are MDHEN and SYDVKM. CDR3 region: CASSLLLDEQYF. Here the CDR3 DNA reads TGTGCCAGCAGTTTGTTACTGGACGAGCAGTACTTC.

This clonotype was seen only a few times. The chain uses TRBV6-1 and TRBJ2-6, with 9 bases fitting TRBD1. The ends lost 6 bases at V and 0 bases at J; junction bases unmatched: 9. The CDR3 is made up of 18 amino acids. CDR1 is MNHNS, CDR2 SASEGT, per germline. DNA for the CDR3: TGTGCCAGCAGACACCGGGACAGGGCACTCTCTGGGGCCAACGTCCTGACTTTC. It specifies CASRHRDRALSGANVLTF.

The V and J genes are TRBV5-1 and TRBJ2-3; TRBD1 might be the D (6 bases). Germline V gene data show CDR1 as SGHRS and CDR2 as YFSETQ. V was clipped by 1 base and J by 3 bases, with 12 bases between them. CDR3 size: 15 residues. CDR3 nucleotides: TGCGCCAGCAGCTTGAGGAGGCAGGGGACAGATACGCAGTATTTT. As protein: CASSLRRQGTDTQYF.

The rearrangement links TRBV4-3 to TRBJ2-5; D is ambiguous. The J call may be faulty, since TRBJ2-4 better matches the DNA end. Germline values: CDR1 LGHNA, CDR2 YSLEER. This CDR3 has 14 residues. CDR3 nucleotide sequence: TGCGCCAGCAGACGCAACTCGGACGGAAACATTCAGTACTTC. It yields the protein CASRRNSDGNIQYF.

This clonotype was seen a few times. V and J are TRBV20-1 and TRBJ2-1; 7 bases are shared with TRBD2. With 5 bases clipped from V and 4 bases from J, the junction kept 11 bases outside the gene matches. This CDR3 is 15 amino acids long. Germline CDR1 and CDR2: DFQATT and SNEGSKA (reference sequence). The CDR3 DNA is TGCAGTGCTGACCTAGGACTAGTTAAGTACAATGAGCAGTTCTTC. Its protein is CSADLGLVKYNEQFF.

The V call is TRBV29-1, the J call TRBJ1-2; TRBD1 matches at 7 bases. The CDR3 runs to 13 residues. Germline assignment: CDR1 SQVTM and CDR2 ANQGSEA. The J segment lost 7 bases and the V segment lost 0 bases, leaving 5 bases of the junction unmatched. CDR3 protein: CSVEDRQGVGYTF. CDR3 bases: TGCAGCGTTGAAGATCGGCAGGGGGTTGGCTACACCTTC.

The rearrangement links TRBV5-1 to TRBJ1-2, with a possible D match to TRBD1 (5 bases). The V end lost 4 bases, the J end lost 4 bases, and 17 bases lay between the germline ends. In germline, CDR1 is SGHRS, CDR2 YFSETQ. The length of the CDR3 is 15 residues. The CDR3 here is CASSLNGPQGYGYTF. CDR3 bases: TGCGCCAGCAGCCTAAACGGACCGCAGGGCTATGGCTACACCTTC.

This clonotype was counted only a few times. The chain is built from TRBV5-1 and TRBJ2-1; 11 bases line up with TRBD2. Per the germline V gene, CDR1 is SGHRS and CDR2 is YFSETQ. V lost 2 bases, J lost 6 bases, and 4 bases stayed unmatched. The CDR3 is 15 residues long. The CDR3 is CASSLLAGEGNEQFF. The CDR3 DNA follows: TGCGCCAGCAGCTTACTAGCGGGAGAAGGCAATGAGCAGTTCTTC.

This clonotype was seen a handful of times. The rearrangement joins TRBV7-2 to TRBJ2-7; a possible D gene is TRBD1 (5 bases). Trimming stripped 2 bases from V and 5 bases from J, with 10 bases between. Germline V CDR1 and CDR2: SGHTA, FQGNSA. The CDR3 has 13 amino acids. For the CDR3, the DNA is TGTGCCAGCAGCTTACCTAGGGGCGACGAGCAGTACTTC. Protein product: CASSLPRGDEQYF.

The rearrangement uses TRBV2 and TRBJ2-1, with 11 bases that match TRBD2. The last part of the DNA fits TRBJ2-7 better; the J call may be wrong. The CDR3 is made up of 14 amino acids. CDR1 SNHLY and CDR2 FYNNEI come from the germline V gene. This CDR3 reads CASRRLAGINEQYF. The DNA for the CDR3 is TGTGCCAGCAGACGACTAGCGGGAATCAATGAGCAGTACTTC.